Included here is one T cell receptor (beta chain) sequence, with context. The antigen remains unidentified. The sample originates from a study of PD-L1 blockade in urothelial cancer. Study-level information: In the patient group, most of the roughly 30 were males with bladder-origin urothelial cancer. T cells numbered a median of approximately 130,000 in the blood samples.

The CDR3 is 19 residues long. Trimming removed 4 bases from V and 0 bases from J; junction bases left unmatched: 12. Germline CDR1 reads SGDLS; CDR2 reads YYNGEE. The repertoire was sequenced with immunoSEQ multiplex PCR; TCRdb's copy has only in-frame clones and lacks some. This table holds under 80,000 clones, around 81% found once. Study-wide results and limits: Below-median pretreatment blood TCR clonality was associated with improved progression-free and overall survival.

Time point of the sample: pretreatment peripheral blood. Locally advanced or metastatic urothelial carcinoma affected all patients. This material consisted of PBMCs, taken around atezolizumab (anti-PD-L1) treatment. This clonotype was sampled from a man aged 65 to 79 with urothelial cancer. The chain has TRBV9 and TRBJ2-1, with 11 positions matching TRBD2. CDR3 in DNA: TGTGCCAGCAGCCCAAGAAGGGGGACTAGCGGAAGCTCCTACAATGAGCAGTTCTTC. This encodes CASSPRRGTSGSSYNEQFF.